This TCR beta chain appears in the sequencing data of a study of post-analysis software for immune sequencing data. As for the study in general: Progressive-relapsing, secondary progressive and relapsing-remitting multiple sclerosis were among the disease courses included. Overall study results and limits: Batch-mates among the samples co-clustered strongly by F measure. Comparison with controls showed significantly lower normalized Chao1 diversity in multiple sclerosis patients. Patients carried 5 or 6 TRBV segments more frequently than controls did, and TRBV5-6, TRBV5-1 and TRBV20-1 were among them.

Every TCR beta cDNA library bore unique molecular identifiers. The authors obtained roughly 550,000 cDNA molecules from around 0.96 to 9.9 million T cells. TCRdb re-analysed the PCR reads in MiXCR, keeping a single row per CDR3 protein. The data contain 820,000 or so distinct CDR3 sequences, around 50% of them singletons. A note on this clonotype: Its matching antigen is unknown.

CDR1 and CDR2 (germline): SNHLY, FYNNEI. J was trimmed by 2 bases and V by 8 bases; bases with no gene match: 8. This CDR3 has 14 residues. This receptor was identified in a girl between 10 and 17 years old with multiple sclerosis. The genes are TRBV2 and TRBJ1-1, with TRBD1 identical over 7 bases. Material: blood. CDR3: CASLPGQTNTEAFF. The CDR3 DNA reads as TGTGCCAGCTTACCGGGACAGACAAACACTGAAGCTTTCTTT.